This T cell receptor (beta chain) was sequenced in a study of early T cells in non-severe SARS-CoV-2 infection. Study-wide context: The chains were unpaired, and the sequenced material was bulk RNA from unsorted whole blood.

CDR1 is PRHDT and CDR2 is FYEKMQ in the germline V gene (reference sequence). V was clipped by 7 bases and J by 3 bases; unmatched bases: 10. The CDR3 has 17 amino acids. Unique molecular identifiers were added to individual cDNA molecules. TCRdb re-called the 5' RACE reads with MiXCR, one entry per CDR3 protein. Of approximately 81,000 distinct CDR3 sequences in the sample, approximately 13% were seen once. Broader study findings: VDJdb matching, biased toward anti-spike CD8 responses, missed private and CD4 specificities.

This clonotype was counted between two and nine times. Antigen specificity is unknown. The receptor was isolated from an adult who was a healthcare worker with PCR-confirmed SARS-CoV-2 infection or an uninfected control (not recorded which). The V gene is TRBV13, the J gene TRBJ2-1; TRBD2 matches at 12 bases. The sample comprised whole blood. The CDR3 coding sequence is TGTGCCAGCACTGGGGGGCTAGCGGGAGGGAGCTACAATGAGCAGTTCTTC. It translates to CASTGGLAGGSYNEQFF. The whole variable domain, remainder taken from reference TRBV13 and TRBJ2-1, is AAGVIQSPRHLIKEKRETATLKCYPIPRHDTVYWYQQGPGQDPQFLISFYEKMQSDKGSIPDRFSAQQFSDYHSELNMSSLELGDSALYFCASTGGLAGGSYNEQFFGPGTRLTVL.